The entry that follows covers one TCR beta chain sequence. Antigen unknown. The beta constant-region primer was an equimolar mix of two oligonucleotides covering TRBC1 and TRBC2. Four rounds of PCR amplified the ligated cDNA using nested alpha and beta constant-region primers plus SP2. TCRdb re-analysed the UMI-ligation and nested PCR reads in MiXCR, keeping a single row per CDR3 protein. Seen here are some 31,000 distinct CDR3 sequences, approximately 17% observed once, and the top ten hold 3% to 4%. The data originate from a study of naive and memory T cell subsets. General study findings and limits: Clonotypes are single alpha or beta chains, not paired receptors. Gini index rose across naive, CM, EM and EMRA in CD4 and CD8. Over 95% of naive TCR sequences appeared only once after error correction, unlike memory subsets.

Germline CDR1 reads SGHTS; CDR2 reads YDEGEE. This CDR3 spans 15 amino acids. The V end lost 3 bases, the J end lost 3 bases, and 13 bases lay between the germline ends. The clonotype comes from a human donor in good health. The specimen was effector memory CD4+ T cells from blood. Subset specified: effector memory, CD45RA- CD27-. The chain recombines TRBV5-8 with TRBJ1-5, with TRBD1 as a possible D gene (6 bases). The CDR3 region has the DNA TGTGCCAGCAGCTCCCGTTGGGGGGCCAATCAGCCCCAGCATTTT. Residues: CASSSRWGANQPQHF.